This is a list of T cell receptor beta chains from one sample in a study of cytomegalovirus exposure and HLA in healthy donors. Generated by immunoSEQ multiplex PCR, the TCRdb table keeps only in-frame clones and is missing some. The data show 150,000 to 200,000 clones, with roughly 80% seen just once and roughly 2% held by the top ten. Sequencing input: PBMCs. The receptors derive from a human donor in good health. The conserved cysteine and the conserved F or W are not part of the CDR3 here. Clone sizes are given selectively: once, few, many, or a class where the clone is expanded.

-	TRBV9	TRBJ2-7	12	ASSEAGTSYEQY
-	TRBV4-1	TRBJ1-1	17	ASSQESETAFGLNTEAF
once	TRBV7-8	TRBJ1-3	14	ASSKAWVRAGNTIY
-	TRBV10-3	TRBJ2-7	11	ATTGDSSYEQY
-	TRBV6-5	TRBJ2-5	9	ASTKQGNQY
-	TRBV7-3	TRBJ2-2	11	ASSGQGVGELF
-	TRBV7-9	TRBJ2-6	16	ASSPGTELYSGANVLT
-	TRBV2	TRBJ2-7	12	ASNPRDRAYEQY
-	TRBV5-1	TRBJ1-4	12	ASSVGTGIEKLF
-	TRBV5-1	TRBJ1-1	11	ASSSQWNTEAF
-	TRBV6-7	TRBJ2-2	14	ASSPDGGANTGELF
-	TRBV4-2	TRBJ2-1	16	ASSQDLQEAGGYNEQF
-	TRBV6-1	TRBJ2-7	11	ASSKAGGYEQY
-	TRBV2	TRBJ2-7	12	ASSDSGGGYEQY
once	TRBV2	TRBJ2-7	10	ASSGTGHEQY
-	TRBV6-1	TRBJ2-7	12	ASRLGGQGGEQY
once	TRBV28	TRBJ2-7	10	ASSLQTYEQY
few	TRBV19	TRBJ2-3	13	ASTRQAGGTDTQY
-	TRBV15	TRBJ2-2	15	ATSRDPGQILTGELF
-	TRBV5-1	TRBJ2-7	14	ASSLGVGVLPYEQY
-	TRBV4-1	TRBJ1-1	14	ASSQVTGVNPTEAF
-	TRBV5-8	TRBJ1-6	15	ASSPGRGGIYNSPLH
-	TRBV9	TRBJ2-2	15	ASSVNTGLENTGELF
once	TRBV4-3	TRBJ2-2	14	ASSPDRGINTGELF